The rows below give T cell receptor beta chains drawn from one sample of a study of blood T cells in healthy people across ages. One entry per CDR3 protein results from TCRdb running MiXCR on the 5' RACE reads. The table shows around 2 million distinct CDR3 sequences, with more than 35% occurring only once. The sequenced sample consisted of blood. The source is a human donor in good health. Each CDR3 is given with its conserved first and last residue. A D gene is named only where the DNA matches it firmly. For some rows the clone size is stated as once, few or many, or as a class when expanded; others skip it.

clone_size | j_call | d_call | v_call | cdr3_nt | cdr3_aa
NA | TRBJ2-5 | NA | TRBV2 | TGTGCCAGCAGTGAACAAAGGTTGGAGACCCAGTACTTC | CASSEQRLETQYF
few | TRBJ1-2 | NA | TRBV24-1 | TGTGCCACCAGTGCCCCAGGGGTACAGGGAGCTTATGGCTACACCTTC | CATSAPGVQGAYGYTF
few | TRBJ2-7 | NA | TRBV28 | TGTGCCAGCAGTTTGGCGCGGGACCCAGGGAACGAGCAGTACTTC | CASSLARDPGNEQYF
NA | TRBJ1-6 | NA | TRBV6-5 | TGTGCCAGCTGGGGGTATAATTCACCCCTCCACTTT | CASWGYNSPLHF
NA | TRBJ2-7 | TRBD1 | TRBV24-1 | TGTGCCACCAGTGGCACCGGGACAGAAATTTACGAGCAGTACTTC | CATSGTGTEIYEQYF
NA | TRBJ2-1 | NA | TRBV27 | TGTGCCAGCAGTTTGTTGGGGAGGTACGGTGAGCAGTTCTTC | CASSLLGRYGEQFF
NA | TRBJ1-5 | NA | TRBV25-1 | TGTGCCAGCAGTGATCCCGGGACGGATAGCAATCAGCCCCAGCATTTT | CASSDPGTDSNQPQHF
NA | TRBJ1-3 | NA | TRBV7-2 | TGTGCCAGCAGCTTACGGGCTGGAAACACCATATATTTT | CASSLRAGNTIYF
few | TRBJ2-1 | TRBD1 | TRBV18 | TGTGCCAGCTCACCCAGCTCGGCAGGGGGCAGAGAACAGTTCTTC | CASSPSSAGGREQFF
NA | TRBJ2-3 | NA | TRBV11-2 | TGTGCCAGCAGCTTAGGTGGGATGGTGCAGTATTTT | CASSLGGMVQYF
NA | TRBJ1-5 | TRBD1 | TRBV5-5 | TGTGCCAGCAGCGGGACAGTGTATAGCAATCAGCCCCAGCATTTT | CASSGTVYSNQPQHF
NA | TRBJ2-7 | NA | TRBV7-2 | TGTGCCAGCAGACTTAGGAACAGCTACGAGCAGTACTTC | CASRLRNSYEQYF
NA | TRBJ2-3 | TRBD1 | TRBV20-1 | TGCAGTGCTAAGAACCCGGGACAGGGAACAGATACGCAGTATTTT | CSAKNPGQGTDTQYF